This T cell receptor beta chain was recorded in a study of Ad26.COV2.S vaccination and SARS-CoV-2 variants (dated by TCRdb to the early 2020s). Background on the whole study: Vaccine-arm donors were drawn from COV1001, a multicentre, randomized, double-blind, placebo-controlled phase I-IIa trial of Ad26.COV2.S in healthy adults. Participants in the trial were split at random into five groups of five each, receiving low-dose or high-dose Ad26.COV2.S once or twice, or else placebo on both occasions. The TCR-sequenced set comprised approximately 30 samples: about 19 Ad26.COV2.S vaccine recipients, 5 placebo recipients and 8 SARS-CoV-2 convalescent individuals. Ad26.COV2.S was given intramuscularly at 5x10^10 or 1x10^11 viral particles, as a single shot or as two shots 56 days apart. The specificity and breadth of SARS-CoV-2-reactive T cell receptors after Ad26.COV2.S vaccination were assessed by TCRbeta repertoire sequencing. Investigators did not know the trial group allocation while performing experiments and assessing outcomes.

TCRbeta CDR3 regions were sequenced with the immunoSEQ Assay. After extraction, genomic DNA underwent amplification by bias-controlled multiplex PCR, followed by high-throughput sequencing. As for how the authors treated the data: To quantify the absolute abundance of every unique TCRbeta CDR3 region, sequences were collapsed and filtered. Usable DNA was measured by amplifying reference genes present in all nucleated cells, and TCRbeta template counts were normalized to that usable DNA to estimate T cell fraction. Repertoire TCRs were annotated as SARS-CoV-2-specific by exact matching of V gene, CDR3 amino acid sequence and J gene to a known reactive TCR set. The reference SARS-CoV-2 TCR set was derived from MIRA and filtered for enrichment in COVID-19-positive ImmuneCODE repertoires, a step that removed public or cross-reactive TCRs. Using the MIRA antigens, annotated TCRs were further analysed by specific ORF or by position within an ORF. Breadth was defined as annotated unique rearrangements over total unique productive rearrangements; depth was the summed frequency of those rearrangements. Two-sided Wilcoxon rank-sum tests were applied when comparing TCR breadth between groups. TCRdb limited this immuneACCESS table to in-frame rearrangements with V and J called. A share of clones is missing; checked studies link under half to unresolved V genes, and the rest is unexplained. That table gives V, J and clone size, and the DNA gave D and trimming. This sample gives 300,000 to 350,000 clones in total; 86% of them show up just once. The ten largest make up roughly 2.1% of the sample.

Remarks on this clone: What this receptor recognizes is not known. No qualities accompany the bases; no much larger clone lies one base away.

From V the trimming removes 6 bases and from J it removes 3 bases, while the gene matches leave 10 bases of the junction unaccounted for. The germline V gene provides CDR1 KGHSH and CDR2 LQKENI. CDR3 length: 16 amino acids, cysteine to phenylalanine. The retained sequence is limited to the CDR3, 48 bases, with the frame set at the first base. Broad study findings and their caveats: After vaccination, spike-specific CD8+ and CD4+ T cell responses were reported to show substantial breadth. The study was not powered to compare responses between vaccine doses or regimens. Spike-specific TCR breadth was higher in Ad26.COV2.S recipients than in placebo recipients (P = 0.0014). It was noted by the authors that total T cell responses may have been underestimated by the TCR breadth and depth analyses. Non-spike TCR breadth was comparable between vaccine and placebo recipients, consistent with the vaccine containing only spike.

The sample's treatment or condition label, in plain terms: some 20 received Ad26.COV2.S at low or high dose, single or two shots; a few received placebo; per-sample allocation not given. Repertoires of vaccine and placebo recipients were sequenced from samples collected on day 63 after the first injection. Cohort 1b enrolled about two dozen adults aged 18-55 years at a single site in Boston, USA, between 29 July and 7 August 2020. Ad26.COV2.S was a replication-incompetent adenovirus type 26 vector expressing a prefusion-stabilized SARS-CoV-2 spike protein from the original Wuhan strain. Recombination connected TRBV18 to TRBJ2-2, with TRBD1 identical over 7 junction bases. The sequence came from a person aged 18-65 years who received the Ad26.COV2.S COVID-19 vaccine or a placebo. The specimen comprised peripheral blood, sampled in a trial of Ad26.COV2.S vaccine versus placebo. In nucleotide form, the sequence is TGTGCCAGCTCGCCGCAAGACAGGGAATACACCGGGGAGCTGTTTTTT. It codes for CASSPQDREYTGELFF.